Listed below are T cell receptor beta chains from one sample, sequenced in a study of blood T cells in healthy people across ages. TCRdb re-derived calls from the 5' RACE reads in MiXCR, one entry per CDR3 protein. The sample lists approximately 2,000,000 distinct CDR3 sequences; 30% to 40% were seen once. Source material: blood. Receptors were obtained from a human donor in good health. Both conserved end residues are part of each CDR3. A D gene is named only where the DNA matches it firmly. Clone size is shown for a subset of rows, as once, few, many or a class of expanded clone.

TRBV6-5	few	TRBJ1-5	.	TGTGCCAGCAGTTACTTCCCTAGGGCAGGGGAGTATAGTCAGCCCCAGCATTTT	CASSYFPRAGEYSQPQHF
TRBV11-2	few	TRBJ1-2	TRBD1	TGTGCCAGCAGCTCACTCCGACAGGGAACTAAGGACTATGGCTACACCTTC	CASSSLRQGTKDYGYTF
TRBV7-9	.	TRBJ2-1	TRBD2	TGTGCCAGCAGCAACAAGGACCCGGGGCTAGCGGAGAACAATGAGCAGTTCTTC	CASSNKDPGLAENNEQFF
TRBV28	few	TRBJ2-1	TRBD1	TGTGCCAGCAGTACCTGGACAGGGGCCTACAATGAGCAGTTCTTC	CASSTWTGAYNEQFF
TRBV20-1	many	TRBJ2-5	TRBD2	TGCAGTGCTAGTCGGGGGGTCGGACAAGAGACCCAGTACTTC	CSASRGVGQETQYF
TRBV7-2	few	TRBJ2-1	.	TGTGCCAGCACCGTCGACATGTCGTCCTCCAATGAGCAGTTCTTC	CASTVDMSSSNEQFF
TRBV7-9	few	TRBJ2-7	.	TGTGCCAGCAGCTCCTCGACAGGAGGTTTCACCTACGAGCAGTACTTC	CASSSSTGGFTYEQYF
TRBV28	.	TRBJ2-5	.	TGTACCAGCAGCCCCACGAACCGAGAGACCCAGTACTTC	CTSSPTNRETQYF
TRBV28	.	TRBJ1-2	.	TGTGCCAGCAGTCTCAAGGGTATGGGCTATGGCTACACCTTC	CASSLKGMGYGYTF
TRBV7-2	.	TRBJ1-2	.	TGTGCCAGCAGCTCCGGGCCACGCTATGGCTACACCTTC	CASSSGPRYGYTF
TRBV3-1	many	TRBJ2-5	.	TGTGCCAGCAGCCAAGAAAAAGGTGTAAGGGGACAAGAGACCCAGTACTTC	CASSQEKGVRGQETQYF
TRBV4-3	.	TRBJ1-2	.	TGCGCCAGCAGCCAAGAGTACGGAAACCCGAACTATGGCTACACCTTC	CASSQEYGNPNYGYTF
TRBV11-2	.	TRBJ2-7	.	TGTGCCAGCAGCTTCCCAGGAGGGAGCACCTACGAGCAGTACTTC	CASSFPGGSTYEQYF
TRBV27	.	TRBJ2-1	.	TGTGCCAGCAGTTTATCGTTTGAGCGGGCACATTACAATGAGCAGTTCTTC	CASSLSFERAHYNEQFF